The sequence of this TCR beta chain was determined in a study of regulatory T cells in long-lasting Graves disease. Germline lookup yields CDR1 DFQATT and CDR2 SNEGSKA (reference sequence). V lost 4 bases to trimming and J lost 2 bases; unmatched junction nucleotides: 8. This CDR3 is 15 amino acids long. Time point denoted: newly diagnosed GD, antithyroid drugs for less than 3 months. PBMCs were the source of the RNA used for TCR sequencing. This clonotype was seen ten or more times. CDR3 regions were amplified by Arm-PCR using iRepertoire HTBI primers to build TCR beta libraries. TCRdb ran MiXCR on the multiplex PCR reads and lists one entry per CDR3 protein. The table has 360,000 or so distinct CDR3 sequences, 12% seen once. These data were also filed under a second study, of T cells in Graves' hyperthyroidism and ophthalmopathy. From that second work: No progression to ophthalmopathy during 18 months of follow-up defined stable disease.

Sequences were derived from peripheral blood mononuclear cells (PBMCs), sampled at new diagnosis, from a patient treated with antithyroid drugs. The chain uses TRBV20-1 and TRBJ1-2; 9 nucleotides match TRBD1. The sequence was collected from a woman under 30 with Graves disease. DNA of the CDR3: TGCAGTGCTATAAGACAGGGGGGTAGCAACTATGGCTACACCTTC. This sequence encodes CSAIRQGGSNYGYTF.